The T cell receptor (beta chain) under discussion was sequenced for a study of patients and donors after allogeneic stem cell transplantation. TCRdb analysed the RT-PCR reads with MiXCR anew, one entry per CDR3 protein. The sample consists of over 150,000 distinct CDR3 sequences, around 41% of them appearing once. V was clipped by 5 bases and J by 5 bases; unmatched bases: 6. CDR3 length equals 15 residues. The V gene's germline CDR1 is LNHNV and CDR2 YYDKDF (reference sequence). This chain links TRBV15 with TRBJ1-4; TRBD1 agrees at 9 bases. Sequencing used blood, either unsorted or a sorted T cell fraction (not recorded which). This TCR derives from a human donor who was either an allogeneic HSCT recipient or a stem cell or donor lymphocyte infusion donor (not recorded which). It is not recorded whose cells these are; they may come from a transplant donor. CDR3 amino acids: CATSGWTGENEKLFF. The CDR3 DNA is TGTGCCACCAGCGGGTGGACAGGGGAAAATGAAAAACTGTTTTTT.